Listed below are T cell receptor beta chains from one sample, sequenced in a study of T cells in Graves' hyperthyroidism and ophthalmopathy. A single record per CDR3 protein comes from TCRdb applying MiXCR to the multiplex PCR reads. The repertoire has 530,000 or so distinct CDR3 sequences, approximately 17% of them found once; the top ten carry roughly 15%. Sequenced material: blood. The receptor source for this set is a woman younger than 30 with Graves' ophthalmopathy. Each CDR3 is given with its conserved first and last residue. D genes are given only for firm matches. Clone sizes are given selectively: once, few, many, or a class where the clone is expanded.

clone_size: NA
d_call: NA
j_call: TRBJ2-6
v_call: TRBV5-1
cdr3_length: 16
cdr3_aa: CASSLAPGTGANVLTF
cdr3_nt: TGCGCCAGCAGCTTGGCTCCGGGCACTGGGGCCAACGTCCTGACTTTC

clone_size: few
d_call: NA
j_call: TRBJ1-6
v_call: TRBV6-2/TRBV6-3
cdr3_length: 12
cdr3_aa: CATGLYNSPLHF
cdr3_nt: TGTGCCACCGGACTCTATAATTCACCCCTCCACTTT

clone_size: NA
d_call: TRBD1
j_call: TRBJ1-3
v_call: TRBV4-2
cdr3_length: 18
cdr3_aa: CASSQEGQGAISGNTIYF
cdr3_nt: TGTGCCAGCAGCCAAGAGGGACAGGGGGCTATCTCTGGAAACACCATATATTTT

clone_size: few
d_call: NA
j_call: TRBJ2-1
v_call: TRBV13
cdr3_length: 16
cdr3_aa: CASSQEIGFGHNEQFF
cdr3_nt: TGTGCCAGCAGCCAAGAAATCGGGTTCGGCCACAATGAGCAGTTCTTC

clone_size: many
d_call: NA
j_call: TRBJ1-2
v_call: TRBV28
cdr3_length: 15
cdr3_aa: CASSLIRPAGYGYTF
cdr3_nt: TGTGCCAGCAGCCTCATAAGACCCGCAGGGTATGGCTACACCTTC

clone_size: few
d_call: NA
j_call: TRBJ2-2
v_call: TRBV15
cdr3_length: 15
cdr3_aa: CATSGGALGTGELFF
cdr3_nt: TGTGCCACCAGTGGCGGGGCACTCGGAACCGGGGAGCTGTTTTTT

clone_size: NA
d_call: NA
j_call: TRBJ1-5
v_call: TRBV10-3
cdr3_length: 14
cdr3_aa: CATRISDEGRTQHF
cdr3_nt: TGTGCCACCCGGATCTCGGACGAGGGTAGAACCCAGCATTTT

clone_size: few
d_call: TRBD1
j_call: TRBJ1-2
v_call: TRBV5-1
cdr3_length: 16
cdr3_aa: CASSLEGPGTGPGYTF
cdr3_nt: TGCGCCAGCAGCTTGGAGGGTCCCGGGACAGGGCCTGGCTACACCTTC

clone_size: NA
d_call: NA
j_call: TRBJ1-2
v_call: TRBV7-8
cdr3_length: 13
cdr3_aa: CASSHGGADGYTF
cdr3_nt: TGTGCCAGCAGCCATGGGGGGGCGGATGGCTACACCTTC

clone_size: many
d_call: NA
j_call: TRBJ2-3
v_call: TRBV10-3
cdr3_length: 17
cdr3_aa: CAISPNEGQGLGDTQYF
cdr3_nt: TGTGCCATCAGCCCTAATGAAGGGCAGGGGTTAGGGGATACGCAGTATTTT

clone_size: few
d_call: NA
j_call: TRBJ1-1
v_call: TRBV6-5
cdr3_length: 11
cdr3_aa: CASSYYEEAFF
cdr3_nt: TGTGCCAGCAGTTACTACGAGGAAGCTTTCTTT

clone_size: many
d_call: NA
j_call: TRBJ1-3
v_call: TRBV6-9
cdr3_length: 15
cdr3_aa: CASSYSSEAGNTIYF
cdr3_nt: TGTGCCAGCAGTTATTCAAGTGAAGCTGGAAACACCATATATTTT

clone_size: many
d_call: NA
j_call: TRBJ1-1
v_call: TRBV27
cdr3_length: 14
cdr3_aa: CASSLLSDFTEAFF
cdr3_nt: TGTGCCAGCAGTTTATTGTCGGATTTCACTGAAGCTTTCTTT

clone_size: many
d_call: NA
j_call: TRBJ1-2
v_call: TRBV2
cdr3_length: 12
cdr3_aa: CASRNSNYGYTF
cdr3_nt: TGTGCCAGCAGGAACAGCAACTATGGCTACACCTTC

clone_size: NA
d_call: TRBD2
j_call: TRBJ2-1
v_call: TRBV4-3
cdr3_length: 17
cdr3_aa: CASSQAPLAGSYNEQFF
cdr3_nt: TGCGCCAGCAGCCAGGCCCCACTAGCGGGGAGTTACAATGAGCAGTTCTTC

clone_size: many
d_call: NA
j_call: TRBJ1-1
v_call: TRBV28
cdr3_length: 15
cdr3_aa: CASSYLRDLNTEAFF
cdr3_nt: TGTGCCAGCAGTTATCTTAGGGACCTGAACACTGAAGCTTTCTTT

clone_size: many
d_call: NA
j_call: TRBJ1-1
v_call: TRBV27
cdr3_length: 15
cdr3_aa: CASSPTSGSSTEAFF
cdr3_nt: TGTGCCAGCAGTCCTACTTCAGGGTCGAGCACTGAAGCTTTCTTT

clone_size: many
d_call: NA
j_call: TRBJ2-1
v_call: TRBV5-1
cdr3_length: 11
cdr3_aa: CASSLDNEQFF
cdr3_nt: TGTGCCAGCAGTTTAGACAATGAGCAGTTCTTC

clone_size: NA
d_call: NA
j_call: TRBJ1-2
v_call: TRBV5-6
cdr3_length: 13
cdr3_aa: CASSSRVGDGYTF
cdr3_nt: TGTGCCAGCAGCTCCAGGGTGGGAGATGGCTACACCTTC

clone_size: NA
d_call: TRBD1
j_call: TRBJ2-1
v_call: TRBV18
cdr3_length: 15
cdr3_aa: CASSPILDRGNEQFF
cdr3_nt: TGTGCCAGCTCACCGATATTGGACAGGGGCAATGAGCAGTTCTTC

clone_size: NA
d_call: TRBD2
j_call: TRBJ2-1
v_call: TRBV7-3
cdr3_length: 15
cdr3_aa: CASSSRAGGPNEQFF
cdr3_nt: TGTGCCAGCAGCTCTCGAGCGGGAGGGCCCAATGAGCAGTTCTTC

clone_size: few
d_call: TRBD2
j_call: TRBJ2-1
v_call: TRBV25-1
cdr3_length: 14
cdr3_aa: CAAGTSGQYNEQFF
cdr3_nt: TGTGCCGCAGGGACTAGCGGGCAATACAATGAGCAGTTCTTC

clone_size: NA
d_call: NA
j_call: TRBJ1-1
v_call: TRBV20-1
cdr3_length: 16
cdr3_aa: CSAASRDFVDDTEAFF
cdr3_nt: TGCAGTGCCGCTAGTCGGGACTTTGTAGATGACACTGAGGCTTTCTTT

clone_size: NA
d_call: NA
j_call: TRBJ1-1
v_call: TRBV13
cdr3_length: 14
cdr3_aa: CASSLDVGNTEAFF
cdr3_nt: TGCGCCAGCAGCTTGGACGTTGGGAACACTGAAGCTTTCTTT

clone_size: NA
d_call: NA
j_call: TRBJ2-1
v_call: TRBV29-1
cdr3_length: 10
cdr3_aa: CSVEQGREFF
cdr3_nt: TGCAGCGTTGAACAAGGCAGAGAGTTCTTC

clone_size: few
d_call: NA
j_call: TRBJ2-3
v_call: TRBV19
cdr3_length: 15
cdr3_aa: CASSIGGSSTDTQYF
cdr3_nt: TGTGCCAGTAGTATCGGAGGCAGTAGCACAGATACGCAGTATTTT

clone_size: NA
d_call: TRBD1
j_call: TRBJ2-2
v_call: TRBV6-1
cdr3_length: 15
cdr3_aa: CASSKTGGNTGELFF
cdr3_nt: TGTGCCAGCAGTAAGACAGGGGGCAATACCGGGGAGCTGTTTTTT

clone_size: few
d_call: TRBD1
j_call: TRBJ2-7
v_call: TRBV27
cdr3_length: 15
cdr3_aa: CASRTWTGRSYEQYF
cdr3_nt: TGTGCCAGCAGAACCTGGACAGGGAGGTCCTACGAGCAGTACTTC

clone_size: many
d_call: NA
j_call: TRBJ1-1
v_call: TRBV3-1
cdr3_length: 14
cdr3_aa: CASSQQVDKTEAFF
cdr3_nt: TGTGCCAGCAGCCAACAGGTTGATAAGACTGAAGCTTTCTTT

clone_size: NA
d_call: NA
j_call: TRBJ1-1
v_call: TRBV6-1
cdr3_length: 12
cdr3_aa: CASKDTLTEAFF
cdr3_nt: TGTGCCAGCAAGGATACCCTGACTGAAGCTTTCTTT